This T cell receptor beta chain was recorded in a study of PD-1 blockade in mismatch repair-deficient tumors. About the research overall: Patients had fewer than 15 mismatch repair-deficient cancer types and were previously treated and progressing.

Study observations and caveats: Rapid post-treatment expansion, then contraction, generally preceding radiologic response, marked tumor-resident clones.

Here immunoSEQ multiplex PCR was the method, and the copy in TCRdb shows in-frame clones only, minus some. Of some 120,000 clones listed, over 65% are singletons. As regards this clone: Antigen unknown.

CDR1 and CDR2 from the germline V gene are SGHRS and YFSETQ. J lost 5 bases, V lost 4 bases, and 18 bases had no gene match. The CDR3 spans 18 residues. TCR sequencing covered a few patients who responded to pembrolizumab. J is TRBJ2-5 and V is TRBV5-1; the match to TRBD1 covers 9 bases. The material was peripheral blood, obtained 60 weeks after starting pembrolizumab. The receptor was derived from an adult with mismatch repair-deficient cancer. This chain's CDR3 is CASSLKYKGQGRAETQYF. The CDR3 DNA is TGCGCCAGCAGCCTCAAATACAAAGGACAGGGGAGAGCGGAGACCCAGTACTTC.